These T cell receptor beta chains were read from a single sample in a study of TIL therapy for anti-PD-1-resistant metastatic lung cancer. The table came from immunoSEQ multiplex PCR; TCRdb's copy has only in-frame clones and leaves some out. Here the sample spans about 55,000 clones, 81% being singletons. Sequenced material: blood, taken at baseline. The source of these receptors is a person between 30 and 80 years old with non-small cell lung cancer. Each CDR3 is given with its conserved first and last residue. The order of the fields is D gene, J gene, clone size, V gene, CDR3 length, CDR3 DNA, CDR3 protein. A D gene is named only where the DNA matches it firmly. A clone size is listed for some rows: how often the clone was seen (once, few, many), or a class if it is expanded.

D: NA
J: TRBJ1-5
size: NA
V: TRBV4-3
length: 14
DNA: TGCGCCAGCAGCCAAGACAGGGGAGGACAGCCCCAGCATTTT
CDR3: CASSQDRGGQPQHF

D: NA
J: TRBJ2-1
size: NA
V: TRBV4-1
length: 15
DNA: TGCGCCAGCAGCCAAGAAGTGACAGCCTACAATGAGCAGTTCTTC
CDR3: CASSQEVTAYNEQFF

D: TRBD1
J: TRBJ2-3
size: NA
V: TRBV4-1
length: 18
DNA: TGCGCCAGCAGCCAAGAACCCACAGGGGTCTTGGGGAGAGATACGCAGTATTTT
CDR3: CASSQEPTGVLGRDTQYF

D: NA
J: TRBJ1-5
size: NA
V: TRBV3-1/TRBV3-2
length: 17
DNA: TGTGCCAGCAGCCAAGATCTACGGGGAAGGGGCGGGCAGCCCCAGCATTTT
CDR3: CASSQDLRGRGGQPQHF

D: NA
J: TRBJ2-7
size: NA
V: TRBV11-2
length: 16
DNA: TGTGCCAGCAGCTTAGTAGGGGCAGGGGTGTCCTACGAGCAGTACTTC
CDR3: CASSLVGAGVSYEQYF

D: NA
J: TRBJ1-1
size: NA
V: TRBV2
length: 14
DNA: TGTGCCAGCGAATCTCTGGGCGGGGACACTGAAGCTTTCTTT
CDR3: CASESLGGDTEAFF

D: TRBD2
J: TRBJ2-5
size: NA
V: TRBV4-1
length: 15
DNA: TGCGCCAGCAGCCAGGAGACTAGCGGGGAAGAGACCCAGTACTTC
CDR3: CASSQETSGEETQYF

D: NA
J: TRBJ2-3
size: NA
V: TRBV25-1
length: 12
DNA: TGTGCCAGCAGTGAGAGTATAGATACGCAGTATTTT
CDR3: CASSESIDTQYF

D: NA
J: TRBJ2-7
size: NA
V: TRBV28
length: 14
DNA: TGTGCCAGCAGTTTGTCAGGAGGGGCCTACGAGCAGTACTTC
CDR3: CASSLSGGAYEQYF

D: TRBD2
J: TRBJ2-1
size: NA
V: TRBV4-2
length: 15
DNA: TGTGCCAGCAGCGTTCCGGGACTAGCGGACAATGAGCAGTTCTTC
CDR3: CASSVPGLADNEQFF

D: NA
J: TRBJ1-2
size: NA
V: TRBV29-1
length: 9
DNA: TGCAGCGTTGAGTCGGGCTACACCTTC
CDR3: CSVESGYTF

D: TRBD2
J: TRBJ2-1
size: NA
V: TRBV24-1
length: 17
DNA: TGTGCCACCAGTGACTCCCGTCGACTAGCGGTCCGCAATGAGCAGTTCTTC
CDR3: CATSDSRRLAVRNEQFF

D: TRBD1
J: TRBJ2-7
size: NA
V: TRBV9
length: 16
DNA: TGTGCCAGCAGCGCAGGGACAGGGGGGAATGCCTACGAGCAGTACTTC
CDR3: CASSAGTGGNAYEQYF

D: NA
J: TRBJ2-5
size: NA
V: TRBV5-4
length: 15
DNA: TGTGCCAGCAGTACCCGGACGGAAATCCAAGAGACCCAGTACTTC
CDR3: CASSTRTEIQETQYF

D: NA
J: TRBJ2-1
size: few
V: TRBV30
length: 13
DNA: TGTGCCTGGAGTTTACGGTCCTACAATGAGCAGTTCTTC
CDR3: CAWSLRSYNEQFF

D: TRBD1
J: TRBJ1-1
size: NA
V: TRBV18
length: 15
DNA: TGTGCCAGCTCGCCAGACAGGGCTAGGTACACTGAAGCTTTCTTT
CDR3: CASSPDRARYTEAFF

D: NA
J: TRBJ1-2
size: NA
V: TRBV18
length: 11
DNA: TGTGCCAGCTCACCAAGGGATGGCTACACCTTC
CDR3: CASSPRDGYTF

D: TRBD1
J: TRBJ2-7
size: once
V: TRBV6-2/TRBV6-3
length: 14
DNA: TGTGCCAGCAGTTATCCGACAGGGACCTACGAGCAGTACTTC
CDR3: CASSYPTGTYEQYF

D: NA
J: TRBJ1-4
size: NA
V: TRBV5-8
length: 16
DNA: TGTGCCAGCAGCTTTACTGACGGCTTGGAGGATGAAAAACTGTTTTTT
CDR3: CASSFTDGLEDEKLFF

D: NA
J: TRBJ1-5
size: NA
V: TRBV19
length: 14
DNA: TGTGCCAGTGGATTCGATAGGAAGAATCAGCCCCAGCATTTT
CDR3: CASGFDRKNQPQHF

D: TRBD2
J: TRBJ2-1
size: NA
V: TRBV4-2
length: 16
DNA: TGTGCCAGCAGCCAAGATCTGAGGACTAGCGGGTCCCGCATGTTCTTC
CDR3: CASSQDLRTSGSRMFF

D: NA
J: TRBJ2-2
size: NA
V: TRBV5-5
length: 15
DNA: TGTGCCAGCAGCTTGGAAGCCAGCTGGACCGGGGAGCTGTTTTTT
CDR3: CASSLEASWTGELFF

D: NA
J: TRBJ2-3
size: NA
V: TRBV7-9
length: 15
DNA: TGTGCCAGCAGCTTAGTGGGAGTTGGCACAGATACGCAGTATTTT
CDR3: CASSLVGVGTDTQYF

D: TRBD1
J: TRBJ1-3
size: few
V: TRBV7-9
length: 14
DNA: TGTGCCAGCAGCCCGACAGGGTTCGGAAACACCATATATTTT
CDR3: CASSPTGFGNTIYF

D: TRBD2
J: TRBJ2-3
size: NA
V: TRBV2
length: 16
DNA: TGTGCCAGCGCCAGAGCGGGGGGGGGATACACAGATACGCAGTATTTT
CDR3: CASARAGGGYTDTQYF

D: TRBD1
J: TRBJ2-1
size: few
V: TRBV4-2
length: 15
DNA: TGTGCCAGCAGCCAGGGGGCGACAGGGGTGGATGAGCAGTTCTTC
CDR3: CASSQGATGVDEQFF

D: NA
J: TRBJ1-4
size: NA
V: TRBV27
length: 14
DNA: TGTGCCAGCAGCCCTTGGGAGAATAATGAAAAACTGTTTTTT
CDR3: CASSPWENNEKLFF

D: NA
J: TRBJ1-5
size: NA
V: TRBV19
length: 13
DNA: TGTGCCAGTAGTCCAACGATAAATCAGCCCCAGCATTTT
CDR3: CASSPTINQPQHF

D: NA
J: TRBJ1-2
size: NA
V: TRBV27
length: 13
DNA: TGTGCCAGCAGTTTAAATGGGGTTGGTGGCTACACCTTC
CDR3: CASSLNGVGGYTF

D: TRBD1
J: TRBJ1-2
size: few
V: TRBV4-3
length: 15
DNA: TGCGCCAGCAGCCAAGAAACAGGGGAGGACTATGGCTACACCTTC
CDR3: CASSQETGEDYGYTF

D: TRBD1
J: TRBJ2-3
size: NA
V: TRBV28
length: 13
DNA: TGTGCCAGCAGGACAGGGGGCCCCGATACGCAGTATTTT
CDR3: CASRTGGPDTQYF

D: NA
J: TRBJ1-2
size: NA
V: TRBV28
length: 14
DNA: TGTGCCAGCAGTCTCGGACAGCCTAACTATGGCTACACCTTC
CDR3: CASSLGQPNYGYTF

D: NA
J: TRBJ2-2
size: NA
V: TRBV28
length: 13
DNA: TGTGCCAGCAGTTTTAGGCTTACCGGGGAGCTGTTTTTT
CDR3: CASSFRLTGELFF

D: NA
J: TRBJ2-3
size: NA
V: TRBV7-3
length: 14
DNA: TGTGCCAGCAGCTTAGCGGCTAGCACAGATACGCAGTATTTT
CDR3: CASSLAASTDTQYF

D: NA
J: TRBJ2-3
size: NA
V: TRBV5-1
length: 14
DNA: TGCGCCAGCAGCTTGATGGTAGCCGCAGATACGCAGTATTTT
CDR3: CASSLMVAADTQYF

D: TRBD2
J: TRBJ2-2
size: NA
V: TRBV24-1
length: 14
DNA: TGTGCCGCCAAGACTAGCGCGAACACCGGGGAGCTGTTTTTT
CDR3: CAAKTSANTGELFF

D: NA
J: TRBJ2-7
size: few
V: TRBV28
length: 13
DNA: TGTGCCAGCAGTTTTGCTGGGAACTACGAGCAGTACTTC
CDR3: CASSFAGNYEQYF

D: TRBD1
J: TRBJ2-7
size: NA
V: TRBV12-5
length: 13
DNA: TGTGCTACCCCGACAGGGGACCCCTACGAGCAGTACTTC
CDR3: CATPTGDPYEQYF

D: NA
J: TRBJ1-2
size: NA
V: TRBV4-3
length: 14
DNA: TGCGCCAGCAGCCAATTCTTAGGTGCATATGGCTACACCTTC
CDR3: CASSQFLGAYGYTF

D: NA
J: TRBJ1-6
size: NA
V: TRBV7-9
length: 14
DNA: TGTGCCAGCAGCTTAGCCGTTACGAATTCACCCCTCCACTTT
CDR3: CASSLAVTNSPLHF

D: NA
J: TRBJ2-5
size: NA
V: TRBV3-1/TRBV3-2
length: 14
DNA: TGTGCCAGCAGCCTAGGACTGACCCAAGAGACCCAGTACTTC
CDR3: CASSLGLTQETQYF

D: NA
J: TRBJ2-3
size: few
V: TRBV7-3
length: 15
DNA: TGTGCCAGCAGCTTGTTAGCGGTCACCACAGATACGCAGTATTTT
CDR3: CASSLLAVTTDTQYF

D: NA
J: TRBJ2-7
size: few
V: TRBV4-2
length: 15
DNA: TGTGCCAGCAGCGTCAAGGAGGCGGCCCCATACGAGCAGTACTTC
CDR3: CASSVKEAAPYEQYF

D: TRBD2
J: TRBJ2-7
size: once
V: TRBV5-6
length: 13
DNA: TGTGCCAGCAGCTGGGCGGGGGACTACGAGCAGTACTTC
CDR3: CASSWAGDYEQYF

D: TRBD1
J: TRBJ1-5
size: few
V: TRBV27
length: 13
DNA: TGTGCCAGCAGTCGACAGGGGGGCCAGCCCCAGCATTTT
CDR3: CASSRQGGQPQHF

D: NA
J: TRBJ2-7
size: NA
V: TRBV6-5
length: 13
DNA: TGTGCCAGCAGCCGGACAGCTACCTACGAGCAGTACTTC
CDR3: CASSRTATYEQYF

D: TRBD1
J: TRBJ1-5
size: NA
V: TRBV18
length: 16
DNA: TGTGCCAGCTCACCAGGGGCGGGACAGGTCAATCAGCCCCAGCATTTT
CDR3: CASSPGAGQVNQPQHF

D: TRBD2
J: TRBJ2-5
size: NA
V: TRBV14
length: 15
DNA: TGTGCCAGCAGCCCTCGACTAGCGGGGCAAGAGACCCAGTACTTC
CDR3: CASSPRLAGQETQYF

D: NA
J: TRBJ2-1
size: NA
V: TRBV29-1
length: 11
DNA: TGCAGCGCCGGACCTAACAATGAGCAGTTCTTC
CDR3: CSAGPNNEQFF

D: TRBD2
J: TRBJ2-7
size: NA
V: TRBV9
length: 16
DNA: TGTGCCAGCAGCAAGAGGGCTAGCGGGAAAAGGGACGAGCAGTACTTC
CDR3: CASSKRASGKRDEQYF

D: NA
J: TRBJ2-7
size: NA
V: TRBV19
length: 15
DNA: TGTGCCAGTAGTATAAGGATCGGGACCGTGCTCGAGCAGTACTTC
CDR3: CASSIRIGTVLEQYF

D: NA
J: TRBJ2-7
size: once
V: TRBV28
length: 12
DNA: TGTGCCAGCAGTGTAGGACAGTACGAGCAGTACTTC
CDR3: CASSVGQYEQYF

D: NA
J: TRBJ2-6
size: NA
V: TRBV7-2
length: 15
DNA: TGTGCCAGCAGCTTCCGAAGCTCTGGGGCCAACGTCCTGACTTTC
CDR3: CASSFRSSGANVLTF

D: NA
J: TRBJ2-1
size: NA
V: TRBV4-3
length: 15
DNA: TGCGCCAGCAGCCAAGGGGTGGCAGTGGGAAATGAGCAGTTCTTC
CDR3: CASSQGVAVGNEQFF

D: TRBD1
J: TRBJ1-1
size: NA
V: TRBV5-6
length: 16
DNA: TGTGCCAGCAACGGACAGGGGGCGACGACGGACACTGAAGCTTTCTTT
CDR3: CASNGQGATTDTEAFF

D: NA
J: TRBJ1-1
size: NA
V: TRBV12-2
length: 16
DNA: TGTGCAAGTCGCGGCCTTAGGGGGGACAGGGACACTGAAGCTTTCTTT
CDR3: CASRGLRGDRDTEAFF

D: NA
J: TRBJ2-7
size: few
V: TRBV4-1
length: 15
DNA: TGCGCCAGCAGCCAAGGGCAGGGGGGTACCTACGAGCAGTACTTC
CDR3: CASSQGQGGTYEQYF

D: TRBD1
J: TRBJ1-1
size: NA
V: TRBV10-3
length: 17
DNA: TGTGCCACGCGACAGGGTAGGGTCTCACGGGTGAACACTGAAGCTTTCTTT
CDR3: CATRQGRVSRVNTEAFF

D: NA
J: TRBJ2-7
size: NA
V: TRBV10-1
length: 12
DNA: TGCGCCAGCAGTGGGGACTCCTACGAGCAGTACTTC
CDR3: CASSGDSYEQYF

D: TRBD1
J: TRBJ2-4
size: NA
V: TRBV7-2
length: 14
DNA: TGTGCCAGCAGCCCCGACAGGGCAGGGAACATTCAGTACTTC
CDR3: CASSPDRAGNIQYF